These T cell receptor beta chains were read from a single sample in a study of OX40 agonist ivuxolimab in advanced cancers. Assay: immunoSEQ multiplex PCR; the TCRdb copy retains only in-frame clones and omits some. The sample has tens of thousands of clones; about 91% are singletons. This specimen consisted of CD4+ or CD8+ T cells sorted from blood, obtained in a trial of the OX40 agonist ivuxolimab. Receptors originate from an adult with an advanced solid tumor such as melanoma, head and neck, liver or kidney cancer. Both conserved end residues are part of each CDR3. Fields, in order: V gene, D gene, J gene, clone size, CDR3 protein, CDR3 DNA. D genes are given only for firm matches. Size is stated for part of the rows, as once, few or many counts, or as a class when the clone is expanded.

V gene: TRBV11-3
D gene: TRBD1
J gene: TRBJ1-1
clone size: .
CDR3 protein: CASSPGTGAVTEAFF
CDR3 DNA: TGTGCCAGCAGTCCCGGGACAGGGGCGGTCACTGAAGCTTTCTTT

V gene: TRBV9
D gene: .
J gene: TRBJ2-7
clone size: .
CDR3 protein: CASSPGGVSYEQYF
CDR3 DNA: TGTGCCAGCAGCCCCGGGGGAGTTAGCTACGAGCAGTACTTC

V gene: TRBV7-9
D gene: .
J gene: TRBJ1-6
clone size: .
CDR3 protein: CASSFLANNSPLHF
CDR3 DNA: TGTGCCAGCAGCTTTCTAGCGAATAATTCACCCCTCCACTTT

V gene: TRBV30
D gene: .
J gene: TRBJ2-7
clone size: .
CDR3 protein: CAWSKGFSYEQYF
CDR3 DNA: TGTGCCTGGAGTAAAGGGTTCTCCTACGAGCAGTACTTC

V gene: TRBV12-2
D gene: .
J gene: TRBJ2-4
clone size: .
CDR3 protein: CASRLVTGTGDFGIQYF
CDR3 DNA: TGTGCAAGTCGCTTAGTCACCGGGACAGGGGACTTCGGCATTCAGTACTTC

V gene: TRBV2
D gene: .
J gene: TRBJ2-7
clone size: few
CDR3 protein: CASRYGGGLYEQYF
CDR3 DNA: TGTGCCAGCAGATACGGTGGGGGGCTTTACGAGCAGTACTTC

V gene: TRBV7-8
D gene: .
J gene: TRBJ2-4
clone size: once
CDR3 protein: CASSLDLGLGDKNIQYF
CDR3 DNA: TGTGCCAGCAGCTTGGATCTAGGGTTAGGGGACAAAAACATTCAGTACTTC

V gene: TRBV4-2
D gene: .
J gene: TRBJ2-5
clone size: .
CDR3 protein: CASSQDLRLARETQYF
CDR3 DNA: TGTGCCAGCAGCCAAGATCTCCGGTTGGCGCGAGAGACCCAGTACTTC

V gene: TRBV11-3
D gene: .
J gene: TRBJ1-4
clone size: .
CDR3 protein: CASSLDRSRELFF
CDR3 DNA: TGTGCCAGCAGCTTAGATAGATCAAGGGAACTGTTTTTT

V gene: TRBV9
D gene: .
J gene: TRBJ2-1
clone size: .
CDR3 protein: CASSVAFVRGQNNEQFF
CDR3 DNA: TGTGCCAGCAGCGTAGCCTTTGTAAGGGGACAAAACAATGAGCAGTTCTTC

V gene: TRBV5-1
D gene: .
J gene: TRBJ2-7
clone size: .
CDR3 protein: CASSLDRDSYEQYF
CDR3 DNA: TGCGCCAGCAGCTTGGATCGGGATTCCTACGAGCAGTACTTC

V gene: TRBV5-5
D gene: .
J gene: TRBJ2-7
clone size: .
CDR3 protein: CASSLAGREQYF
CDR3 DNA: TGTGCCAGCAGCTTGGCGGGCAGGGAGCAGTACTTC

V gene: TRBV27
D gene: .
J gene: TRBJ2-3
clone size: .
CDR3 protein: CASSFHGGTSTDTQYF
CDR3 DNA: TGTGCCAGCAGTTTCCACGGTGGAACTAGCACAGATACGCAGTATTTT

V gene: TRBV19
D gene: .
J gene: TRBJ1-5
clone size: .
CDR3 protein: CASTIGQFNQPQHF
CDR3 DNA: TGTGCCAGTACCATCGGACAATTCAATCAGCCCCAGCATTTT

V gene: TRBV2
D gene: .
J gene: TRBJ1-2
clone size: .
CDR3 protein: CAIPGASTTDGHGYTF
CDR3 DNA: TGTGCCATCCCAGGGGCCTCTACAACGGATGGCCATGGCTACACCTTC

V gene: TRBV2
D gene: TRBD1
J gene: TRBJ2-1
clone size: .
CDR3 protein: CASSRTGNNEQFF
CDR3 DNA: TGTGCCAGCAGCAGGACAGGAAACAATGAGCAGTTCTTC

V gene: TRBV5-1
D gene: .
J gene: TRBJ2-3
clone size: .
CDR3 protein: CASSLQGDTQYF
CDR3 DNA: TGCGCCAGCAGTCTGCAGGGAGATACGCAGTATTTT

V gene: TRBV5-6
D gene: .
J gene: TRBJ2-5
clone size: .
CDR3 protein: CASSPDSRETQYF
CDR3 DNA: TGTGCCAGCAGCCCGGACAGTCGGGAGACCCAGTACTTC

V gene: TRBV6-5
D gene: TRBD1
J gene: TRBJ2-3
clone size: .
CDR3 protein: CASSYSGTGTTDTQYF
CDR3 DNA: TGTGCCAGCAGTTACTCCGGGACAGGGACGACAGATACGCAGTATTTT

V gene: TRBV13
D gene: .
J gene: TRBJ1-1
clone size: .
CDR3 protein: CASSFGHANTEAFF
CDR3 DNA: TGTGCCAGCAGCTTTGGACACGCGAACACTGAAGCTTTCTTT

V gene: TRBV30
D gene: .
J gene: TRBJ1-1
clone size: .
CDR3 protein: CAWSVIQGAEAFF
CDR3 DNA: TGTGCCTGGAGTGTAATTCAGGGTGCTGAAGCTTTCTTT

V gene: TRBV19
D gene: TRBD1
J gene: TRBJ2-3
clone size: .
CDR3 protein: CASNRQGSTDTQYF
CDR3 DNA: TGTGCCAGTAATAGACAGGGGAGCACAGATACGCAGTATTTT

V gene: TRBV27
D gene: TRBD1
J gene: TRBJ1-3
clone size: .
CDR3 protein: CASRSGGQSGNTIYF
CDR3 DNA: TGTGCCAGCAGGTCAGGGGGTCAATCTGGAAACACCATATATTTT

V gene: TRBV9
D gene: TRBD1
J gene: TRBJ1-2
clone size: .
CDR3 protein: CASSVEGGGRNGYGYTF
CDR3 DNA: TGTGCCAGCAGCGTAGAAGGAGGGGGCAGGAACGGCTATGGCTACACCTTC

V gene: TRBV7-9
D gene: TRBD2
J gene: TRBJ2-2
clone size: .
CDR3 protein: CAVPTRGENTGELFF
CDR3 DNA: TGTGCCGTCCCTACGCGGGGGGAAAACACCGGGGAGCTGTTTTTT

V gene: TRBV6-6
D gene: .
J gene: TRBJ2-7
clone size: few
CDR3 protein: CASSGNEQYF
CDR3 DNA: TGTGCCAGCAGTGGGAACGAGCAGTACTTC

V gene: TRBV11-3
D gene: TRBD1
J gene: TRBJ2-7
clone size: .
CDR3 protein: CASSPGTVSPGTYF
CDR3 DNA: TGTGCCAGCAGCCCTGGGACAGTCTCACCGGGGACGTACTTC